Listed here are 17 T cell receptor beta chains from one sample, sequenced in a study of cytomegalovirus exposure and HLA in healthy donors. 60 Vbeta and 13 Jbeta primers were used in PCR. Some clones are missing from TCRdb's copy, which holds only in-frame ones; the method was immunoSEQ multiplex PCR. Of about 200,000 clones in the sample, approximately 78% were seen once. The sequencing input was PBMCs. Source of these receptors: a woman aged 45-65 years in good health and CMV-seropositive.

This clone was seen only a few times. CDR3 region: CASSENSGQYGYTF. The CDR3 region has the DNA TGTGCCAGCAGTGAAAACTCAGGCCAATATGGCTACACCTTC. The rearrangement links TRBV2 to TRBJ1-2; D remains ambiguous. V lost 2 bases and J 5 bases, leaving 12 bases between the germline ends. Germline V gene sequence: CDR1 SNHLY, CDR2 FYNNEI. The CDR3 is 14 amino acids.

The gene calls are TRBV6-5 and TRBJ2-3; the match to TRBD2 covers 8 bases. This CDR3 is 13 amino acids long. Per germline, CDR1 MNHEY and CDR2 SVGAGI. V dropped 2 bases and J dropped 5; count of bases not matched to a gene: 0. CDR3 amino acids: CASSYAGGDTQYF. The DNA of the CDR3 is TGTGCCAGCAGTTACGCGGGAGGAGATACGCAGTATTTT.

The chain uses TRBV6-5 and TRBJ2-6; D gene ambiguous. This CDR3 has 13 amino acids. Germline V lookup: CDR1 MNHEY, CDR2 SVGAGI. Deletions cut 6 bases from V and 4 bases from J, with 7 bases between. The chain's CDR3 is CASSPGGANVLTF. DNA for the CDR3: TGTGCCAGCAGCCCCGGGGGGGCCAACGTCCTGACTTTC.

The J gene is TRBJ2-3, the V gene TRBV2, with 8 bases identical to TRBD1. Unmatched junction bases numbered 13, after V lost 7 bases and J lost 4 bases. The length of the CDR3 is 16 residues. Germline values: CDR1 SNHLY, CDR2 FYNNEI. CDR3 loop: CASTRSGGATADTQYF. For the CDR3, the DNA is TGTGCCAGCACCCGGTCAGGGGGCGCGACGGCAGATACGCAGTATTTT. Variable domain in full (rest from reference TRBV2 and TRBJ2-3): EPEVTQTPSHQVTQMGQEVILRCVPISNHLYFYWYRQILGQKVEFLVSFYNNEISEKSEIFDDQFSVERPDGSNFTLKIRSTKLEDSAMYFCASTRSGGATADTQYFGPGTRLTVL.

V and J are TRBV28 and TRBJ1-2, with 7 bases aligning to TRBD1. V dropped 5 bases and J dropped 6; count of bases not matched to a gene: 12. Germline loops: CDR1 MDHEN, CDR2 SYDVKM. There are 15 residues in the CDR3. The CDR3 coding sequence is TGTGCCAGCAGTCCACTTAAAGGGGGCAATCATGGCTACACCTTC. Translated, it gives CASSPLKGGNHGYTF.

This rearrangement joins TRBV18 to TRBJ2-1; weak D call: TRBD1 (5 bases). The CDR3 consists of 15 residues. Trimming removed 3 bases from V and 0 bases from J, with 9 bases in between. CDR1 and CDR2 from the germline V gene are KGHSH and LQKENI. CDR3 in DNA: TGTGCCAGCTCACCGCTACAGGACTCCTACAATGAGCAGTTCTTC. The encoded protein is CASSPLQDSYNEQFF.

The chain links TRBV5-1 to TRBJ2-3; TRBD1 is a possible D gene (7 bases). Trimming removed 4 bases from V and 6 bases from J, with 12 bases in between. CDR1 is SGHRS and CDR2 is YFSETQ in the germline V gene. This CDR3 region has 13 residues. In DNA form, the CDR3 reads TGCGCCAGCAGCACACAGGGGAGGGATACGCAGTATTTT. It translates to CASSTQGRDTQYF.

This chain links TRBV29-1 with TRBJ2-3, with D maybe TRBD1 (5 bases). Germline V gives CDR1 SQVTM, CDR2 ANQGSEA. This CDR3 is 11 amino acids long. Trimming cost V 8 bases and J 4 bases, with 10 bases left between them. The CDR3 protein is CSSRGADTQYF. The CDR3 DNA follows: TGCAGCTCAAGGGGCGCAGATACGCAGTATTTT.

The J gene is TRBJ2-5, the V gene TRBV5-1, with 8 nucleotides matching TRBD1. The V gene end was trimmed by 1 base and the J gene end by 5 bases; junction bases not matched to a gene: 13. CDR3 size: 17 residues. Germline CDR1 is SGHRS and CDR2 is YFSETQ. The CDR3 region has the DNA TGCGCCAGCAGCTTGCGCCGTGGACAGGGTTTGATCGAGACCCAGTACTTC. It codes for CASSLRRGQGLIETQYF.

The chain is built from TRBV10-3 and TRBJ2-3, with TRBD2 matching over 13 bases. V gave up 3 bases and J gave up 1 base; unmatched junction bases: 4. This CDR3 spans 17 amino acids. CDR1 is ENHRY and CDR2 is SYGVKD in the germline V gene. The CDR3 region is CAISDPTSGRGTDTQYF. The CDR3 nucleotides are TGTGCCATCAGTGACCCTACTAGCGGGAGGGGCACAGATACGCAGTATTTT.

A word on this clone: Relative to the germline gene, one junction end is altered; a read error may explain this. V and J are TRBV7-9 and TRBJ1-2; TRBD1 agrees at 10 bases. Germline CDR1 and CDR2: SEHNR and FQNEAQ (reference sequence). The CDR3 consists of 14 residues. CDR3 bases: TGTTCCAGCTCCTCGCCGGGACAGGGGTTCGGCTACACCTTC. It translates to CSSSSPGQGFGYTF.

The chain is built from TRBV2 and TRBJ1-5; 9 positions match TRBD1. V shed 5 bases, J shed 1 base, and the junction held 3 bases outside the gene matches. Germline V gene lookup returns CDR1 SNHLY and CDR2 FYNNEI. The CDR3 consists of 15 residues. CDR3 loop: CASSIDRGSNQPQHF. In nucleotides, the CDR3 is TGTGCCAGCAGTATAGACAGGGGGAGCAATCAGCCCCAGCATTTT.

The gene calls are TRBV29-1 and TRBJ2-3; 10 nucleotides line up with TRBD2. The CDR3 has 15 amino acids. Germline V gene lookup returns CDR1 SQVTM and CDR2 ANQGSEA. Trimming took 0 bases from V and 6 from J; bases not matched to a gene: 6. CDR3 DNA sequence: TGCAGCGTTGAAGAAACTAGCGGGGACTGGGATACGCAGTATTTT. Protein product: CSVEETSGDWDTQYF.

This clone was recorded once. V is TRBV6-6 and J is TRBJ2-1, with 9 bases that match TRBD1. This CDR3 has 15 residues. V lost 6 bases and J lost 2; bases outside the gene matches: 5. CDR1 and CDR2 (germline): MNHNY, SVGAGI (reference sequence). The CDR3 reads CASRPTGGTYNEQFF. As DNA, the CDR3 is TGTGCCAGCAGACCTACAGGGGGCACCTACAATGAGCAGTTCTTC.

As to this clone: The junction and the germline gene differ at one end; a read error may be behind it. The chain is built from TRBV7-9 and TRBJ1-5; D is possibly TRBD1 (5 bases). The CDR3 loop spans 18 amino acids. Germline V gene sequence: CDR1 SEHNR, CDR2 FQNEAQ (reference sequence). The CDR3 protein is CSSSLGKGAGYLHQPQHF. DNA for the CDR3: TGTTCCAGCAGCTTAGGGAAAGGGGCAGGGTATCTGCATCAGCCCCAGCATTTT. The full variable domain, its missing parts supplied by reference TRBV7-9 and TRBJ1-5, is DTGVSQNPRHKITKRGQNVTFRCDPISEHNRLYWYRQTLGQGPEFLTYFQNEAQLEKSRLLSDRFSAERPKGSFSTLEIQRTEQGDSAMYLCSSSLGKGAGYLHQPQHFGDGTRLSIL.

The genes are TRBV2 and TRBJ2-3; TRBD2 might be the D (5 bases). Trimming took off 2 bases at V and 0 bases at J, with 9 bases between the two ends. Germline CDR1 is SNHLY and CDR2 is FYNNEI. This CDR3 has 15 amino acids. The CDR3 spells CASSESGGSTDTQYF. CDR3 sequence (DNA): TGTGCCAGCAGTGAATCAGGAGGTAGCACAGATACGCAGTATTTT.

The genes are TRBV7-2 and TRBJ1-1; 9 nucleotides line up with TRBD1. The germline CDR1 and CDR2 sequences are SGHTA and FQGNSA. The CDR3 loop spans 12 amino acids. Trimming removed 6 bases from V and 7 bases from J; junction bases left unmatched: 3. DNA of the CDR3: TGTGCCAGCAGTACAGGGGGCATTGAAGCTTTCTTT. Protein: CASSTGGIEAFF. Variable domain in full (rest from reference TRBV7-2 and TRBJ1-1): GAGVSQSPSNKVTEKGKDVELRCDPISGHTALYWYRQSLGQGLEFLIYFQGNSAPDKSGLPSDRFSAERTGGSVSTLTIQRTQQEDSAVYLCASSTGGIEAFFGQGTRLTVV.